Below are 13 T cell receptor beta chains sequenced from a single sample in a study of T cells in Graves' hyperthyroidism and ophthalmopathy. The source material, RNA transcripts, was used to amplify TCR beta CDR3 regions. RT-PCR in the first round (using the HTBI primer set) targeted the TCR CDR3. MiXCR, applied by TCRdb to the multiplex PCR reads, yields one record per CDR3 protein. The sample lists around 400,000 distinct CDR3 sequences, approximately 25% occurring once. Sample: blood. These TCRs come from a middle-aged man with Graves' hyperthyroidism.

V is TRBV19 and J is TRBJ1-5; 9 nucleotides match TRBD1. The CDR3 totals 16 residues. Germline loops: CDR1 LNHDA, CDR2 SQIVND (reference sequence). V gave up 6 bases and J gave up 2 bases; unmatched junction bases: 8. CDR3 in amino acids: CASRGTGGRGNQPQHF. The CDR3 DNA reads TGTGCCAGTAGGGGTACAGGGGGCAGGGGCAATCAGCCCCAGCATTTT.

As DNA, the CDR3 is TGTGCCAGCAGCTCCGTGGACGGCGTTACCTACGAGCAGTACTTC. Its protein product is CASSSVDGVTYEQYF. This chain joins TRBV7-8 and TRBJ2-7, with D unclear. This CDR3 spans 15 amino acids. V was shortened by 4 bases and J by 2 bases, with 15 bases between the two germline ends. CDR1 and CDR2 (germline): SGHVS, FQNEAQ.

This clonotype was seen repeatedly, ten times or more. V gene TRBV20-1 combines with J gene TRBJ2-7; D is undetermined. Germline lookup yields CDR1 DFQATT and CDR2 SNEGSKA (reference sequence). The CDR3 spans 15 residues. Trimming pared 3 bases from V and 0 bases from J, leaving 15 bases between. CDR3 loop: CSASVRSFSSYEQYF. The CDR3 DNA follows: TGCAGTGCTAGCGTTCGGTCCTTTAGCTCCTACGAGCAGTACTTC.

This chain joins TRBV29-1 and TRBJ2-3; the D gene is possibly TRBD2 (6 bases). The CDR3 covers 15 residues. Per germline, CDR1 SQVTM and CDR2 ANQGSEA. The ends were cut back, 6 bases at V and 4 bases at J, with 20 bases in the middle. CDR3 protein: CSVIGSGGRSDTQYF. CDR3 bases: TGCAGCGTCATTGGGAGCGGAGGGAGGTCAGATACGCAGTATTTT.

This clonotype was counted a few times. The chain couples TRBV7-9 to TRBJ1-1; 8 bases are shared with TRBD1. CDR1 and CDR2 (germline): SEHNR, FQNEAQ (reference sequence). This CDR3 has 14 residues. J lost 6 bases, V lost 4 bases, and 7 bases had no gene match. The CDR3 sequence: CASSSQDRDPEAFF. The CDR3 nucleotides read TGTGCCAGCAGCTCGCAGGACAGGGACCCTGAAGCTTTCTTT. Full variable domain (outside the CDR3, taken from reference TRBV7-9 and TRBJ1-1): DTGVSQNPRHKITKRGQNVTFRCDPISEHNRLYWYRQTLGQGPEFLTYFQNEAQLEKSRLLSDRFSAERPKGSFSTLEIQRTEQGDSAMYLCASSSQDRDPEAFFGQGTRLTVV.

This clonotype was observed at least ten times. The rearrangement joins TRBV5-5 to TRBJ2-1, with a tentative D call TRBD2 (5 bases). Trimming pared 5 bases from V and 8 bases from J, leaving 11 bases between. Looked up from germline, CDR1 is SGHKS and CDR2 is YYEKEE (reference sequence). The CDR3 is 12 residues long. DNA of the CDR3: TGTGCCAGCAGTTCTCACGGGGATGAGCAGTTCTTC. It yields the protein CASSSHGDEQFF.

This clonotype has ten or more counts. The CDR3 region is CASSLEAGPYEQYF. CDR3 DNA sequence: TGTGCCAGCAGCTTAGAGGCGGGTCCGTATGAGCAGTACTTC. The rearrangement joins TRBV11-3 to TRBJ2-7; D perhaps matches TRBD2 (5 bases). V lost 0 bases and J lost 7, with 13 bases in between. Germline CDR1 reads SGHNT; CDR2 reads YENEEA. The CDR3 extends over 14 amino acids.

The sample holds a few counts of this clonotype. The chain couples TRBV27 to TRBJ1-1, with a possible D match to TRBD1 (5 bases). The CDR3 is 14 residues long. V was shortened by 3 bases and J by 4 bases, with 12 bases between the two germline ends. Germline CDR1 reads MNHEY; CDR2 reads SMNVEV (reference sequence). CDR3 protein: CASSFVGGATEAFF. Here the CDR3 DNA reads TGTGCCAGCAGTTTCGTGGGGGGAGCCACTGAAGCTTTCTTT.

In DNA, the CDR3 is TGTGCCAGCAGCTCCGGGACAGCGCCCTATGGCTACACCTTC. This codes for CASSSGTAPYGYTF. The J gene is TRBJ1-2, the V gene TRBV28, with TRBD1 matching 7 bases. Germline V CDR1 and CDR2: MDHEN, SYDVKM. V lost 6 bases and J lost 4; bases outside the gene matches: 8. This CDR3 contains 14 residues.

This clonotype was seen repeatedly, ten times or more. This rearrangement joins TRBV5-1 to TRBJ2-7, with 9 positions matching TRBD2. With V trimmed by 0 bases and J by 3 bases, 1 base remained unmatched. CDR3 length: 14 residues. Per the germline V gene, CDR1 is SGHRS and CDR2 is YFSETQ. The CDR3 spells CASSLVSGSYEQYF. As DNA, the CDR3 is TGCGCCAGCAGCTTGGTTAGCGGGAGCTACGAGCAGTACTTC.

A few counts support this clonotype. The chain joins TRBV6-1 to TRBJ2-1, with 12 bases that match TRBD2. J gave up 2 bases and V 4 bases, and 3 bases lay outside the gene matches. CDR1 is MNHNS, CDR2 SASEGT, per germline. This CDR3 spans 16 amino acids. CDR3 DNA: TGTGCCAGCAGTGTCAGGACTAGCGGGACCTACAATGAGCAGTTCTTC. Protein product: CASSVRTSGTYNEQFF.

This clonotype has ten or more counts. V usage is TRBV7-3 and J usage is TRBJ2-3; TRBD2 is a possible D gene (5 bases). V lost 2 bases and J lost 2, with 14 bases in between. Germline V gives CDR1 SGHTA, CDR2 FQGTGA. This CDR3 spans 16 amino acids. CDR3 residues: CASSLGVASHTDTQYF. The CDR3 DNA follows: TGTGCCAGCAGCTTAGGGGTAGCGTCCCACACAGATACGCAGTATTTT. The complete variable domain, with remaining parts taken from reference TRBV7-3 and TRBJ2-3, reads GAGVSQTPSNKVTEKGKYVELRCDPISGHTALYWYRQSLGQGPEFLIYFQGTGAADDSGLPNDRFFAVRPEGSVSTLKIQRTERGDSAVYLCASSLGVASHTDTQYFGPGTRLTVL.

The CDR3 sequence is CASSPRSGTVKYNEQFF. CDR3 in DNA: TGTGCCAGCAGCCCCCGGTCCGGGACAGTGAAATACAATGAGCAGTTCTTC. The chain has TRBV7-2 and TRBJ2-1, with TRBD1 matching over 7 bases. The germline V gene has CDR1 SGHTA and CDR2 FQGNSA. The CDR3 runs 17 residues. Losses at the gene ends were 5 bases for V and 4 bases for J; bases not matched to a gene: 14.